The subject of this entry is one T cell receptor (beta chain). Since all of the isolated RNA was reverse transcribed, expressed TCRB transcripts were what got sequenced. TCRdb's copy holds only in-frame clones and misses some; the assay was immunoSEQ multiplex PCR. The profile covers under 250,000 clones, with around 14% appearing a single time and about 0.03% taken by the ten largest. This entry comes from a study of beta chain features in type 1 diabetes. The clonotype was recovered from a woman in her 40s in good health. Sequencing was carried out using naive CD4+ T cells from blood.

The CDR3 DNA reads TGTGCCAGCAGTTTACCGCACAGGACAGCCCAAGAGACCCAGTACTTC. This translates into CASSLPHRTAQETQYF. This chain uses TRBV28 with TRBJ2-5; the D gene is possibly TRBD1 (6 bases). With 2 bases removed from V and 1 base from J, the gap between germline ends came to 14 bases. Germline CDR1 and CDR2: MDHEN and SYDVKM. The CDR3 covers 16 residues.